Listed below are T cell receptor beta chains from one sample, sequenced in a study of T-cell reconstitution after alpha-beta-depleted transplantation in children. A single record per CDR3 protein comes from TCRdb applying MiXCR to the PCR reads. The table has 250,000 to 300,000 distinct CDR3 sequences, almost 8% seen once. The material sequenced was peripheral blood, taken 360 days after TCRalphabeta/CD19-depleted stem cell transplant. The receptor set was obtained from a female patient aged 2-10 years who had a stem cell transplant for Fanconi anemia, so the T cells may come from the graft donor. Each CDR3 is given with its conserved first and last residue. Each record gives: clone size, J gene, V gene, D gene, CDR3 protein, CDR3 DNA. D genes are given only for firm matches. Rows give clone size only sometimes, using once, few, many, or a class for an expanded clone.

few,TRBJ2-2,TRBV2,TRBD2,CASNGGSVSGELFF,TGTGCCAGCAACGGGGGGTCGGTCTCCGGGGAGCTGTTTTTT
.,TRBJ1-4,TRBV7-9,TRBD1,CASNPDRGEEKLFF,TGTGCCAGCAACCCGGACAGGGGAGAGGAAAAACTGTTTTTT
many,TRBJ1-1,TRBV7-9,.,CASRSQNTEAFF,TGTGCCAGCAGATCGCAGAACACTGAAGCTTTCTTT
few,TRBJ2-7,TRBV18,.,CASSPEGNTYYEQYF,TGTGCCAGCTCACCAGAGGGAAATACATACTACGAGCAGTACTTC
few,TRBJ1-5,TRBV28,TRBD1,CASSRSTGSQPQHF,TGTGCCAGCAGTCGATCGACAGGGAGTCAGCCCCAGCATTTT
many,TRBJ2-3,TRBV5-1,.,CASSLDGQPSTDTQYF,TGCGCCAGCAGCTTGGACGGCCAACCGAGCACAGATACGCAGTATTTT
.,TRBJ2-2,TRBV28,TRBD1,CASSFRDRGRTGELFF,TGTGCCAGCAGTTTTAGAGACAGGGGGCGCACCGGGGAGCTGTTTTTT
many,TRBJ2-7,TRBV28,.,CASSLLRGHEQYF,TGTGCCAGCAGTTTACTCAGGGGCCACGAGCAGTACTTC
few,TRBJ2-4,TRBV18,TRBD1,CASSTDRDVSGIQYF,TGTGCCAGCTCAACGGACAGGGACGTTTCGGGCATTCAGTACTTC
.,TRBJ2-5,TRBV5-1,TRBD2,CASSLAGGTIQETQYF,TGCGCCAGCAGCTTGGCGGGGGGGACGATCCAAGAGACCCAGTACTTC
many,TRBJ2-2,TRBV28,.,CASRVGGRLGNAGELFF,TGTGCCAGCAGGGTTGGGGGACGGCTGGGAAATGCCGGGGAGCTGTTTTTT
many,TRBJ1-5,TRBV12-3/TRBV12-4,.,CASSGNSNQPQHF,TGTGCCAGTAGCGGGAATAGCAATCAGCCCCAGCATTTT
many,TRBJ2-1,TRBV5-1,.,CASTAGVQPSYNEQFF,TGCGCCAGCACGGCAGGGGTCCAACCCTCTTACAATGAGCAGTTCTTC
.,TRBJ2-2,TRBV3-1,.,CASSQDLRVPGELFF,TGTGCCAGCAGCCAAGATCTTAGAGTCCCCGGGGAGCTGTTTTTT
.,TRBJ1-2,TRBV6-5,TRBD1,CASSYTDGTGGNGYTF,TGTGCCAGCAGTTACACCGACGGGACAGGAGGAAATGGCTACACCTTC
many,TRBJ2-1,TRBV28,.,CASSSPGESSYNEQFF,TGTGCCAGCAGTTCACCAGGGGAGAGCTCCTACAATGAGCAGTTCTTC
few,TRBJ1-2,TRBV7-6,.,CASSLGPSNYGYTF,TGTGCCAGCAGCTTAGGACCCTCTAACTATGGCTACACCTTC
many,TRBJ2-3,TRBV9,TRBD2,CASSVGTEGTSDTTDTQYF,TGTGCCAGCAGCGTAGGCACCGAAGGGACTAGCGACACCACAGATACGCAGTATTTT
many,TRBJ2-1,TRBV5-1,.,CASSLGLVSFGEQFF,TGCGCCAGCAGCTTGGGTCTAGTGAGCTTTGGGGAGCAGTTCTTC
many,TRBJ1-1,TRBV5-1,.,CASSATGMNTEAFF,TGCGCCAGCAGCGCTACGGGAATGAACACTGAAGCTTTCTTT
many,TRBJ2-1,TRBV20-1,.,CSASGTRGSYNEQFF,TGCAGTGCTAGCGGAACACGGGGCTCCTACAATGAGCAGTTCTTC
.,TRBJ2-1,TRBV6-2/TRBV6-3,.,CASSPSRNEQFF,TGTGCCAGCAGTCCCTCCCGAAATGAGCAGTTCTTC
few,TRBJ1-2,TRBV28,TRBD1,CASSSQGGYTF,TGTGCCAGCAGTTCCCAGGGGGGTTACACCTTC
many,TRBJ2-4,TRBV2,.,CASSEDAKNIQYF,TGTGCCAGCAGTGAAGATGCCAAAAACATTCAGTACTTC
many,TRBJ2-1,TRBV24-1,TRBD1,CATSEDRVGEQFF,TGTGCCACCAGTGAGGACAGGGTAGGGGAGCAGTTCTTC
many,TRBJ2-7,TRBV7-2,TRBD2,CASSFSGGAYEQYF,TGTGCCAGCAGCTTTAGCGGGGGGGCCTACGAGCAGTACTTC
many,TRBJ2-1,TRBV4-2,TRBD2,CASSQDPRTSDYNEQFF,TGTGCCAGCAGCCAAGATCCGCGGACTAGCGACTACAATGAGCAGTTCTTC
once,TRBJ1-4,TRBV6-1,.,CASSEYGTIAEKLFF,TGTGCCAGCAGTGAATACGGGACAATTGCGGAAAAACTGTTTTTT
many,TRBJ2-1,TRBV20-1,TRBD2,CSARDGKLAGGPYNEQFF,TGCAGTGCTAGAGATGGGAAGCTAGCGGGAGGGCCCTACAATGAGCAGTTCTTC
.,TRBJ2-3,TRBV7-6,.,CASSLGGGGRWTDTQYF,TGTGCCAGCAGCCTAGGGGGCGGGGGCCGTTGGACAGATACGCAGTATTTT
many,TRBJ1-1,TRBV7-6,.,CASSLAEGTNTEAFF,TGTGCCAGCAGCTTAGCAGAAGGAACGAACACTGAAGCTTTCTTT
.,TRBJ1-6,TRBV6-5,TRBD1,CASGRRTGDSPLHF,TGTGCCAGCGGGCGCAGGACAGGGGATTCACCCCTCCACTTT
.,TRBJ2-1,TRBV20-1,.,CSAPGRGNEQFF,TGCAGTGCCCCCGGCAGGGGCAATGAGCAGTTCTTC
few,TRBJ2-1,TRBV6-5,TRBD2,CASKPRPLAVYNEQFF,TGTGCCAGCAAGCCGAGGCCGCTAGCGGTATACAATGAGCAGTTCTTC
many,TRBJ1-1,TRBV6-5,.,CASSYSESILQAFF,TGTGCCAGCAGTTACTCCGAGTCCATCCTCCAAGCTTTCTTT
.,TRBJ1-2,TRBV20-1,.,CSEGALGVDYGYTF,TGCAGTGAGGGCGCCCTGGGAGTGGACTATGGCTACACCTTC
.,TRBJ1-2,TRBV7-9,.,CASSLTGTPYGYTF,TGTGCCAGCAGCTTGACCGGGACCCCATATGGCTACACCTTC
.,TRBJ2-2,TRBV24-1,.,CATSDFGAPGELFF,TGTGCCACCAGTGATTTCGGGGCGCCGGGGGAGCTGTTTTTT
.,TRBJ2-1,TRBV10-2,TRBD2,CASSESPSGRHEQFF,TGCGCCAGCAGTGAGTCTCCTAGCGGGAGACATGAGCAGTTCTTC
many,TRBJ2-1,TRBV28,.,CASSLASREQFF,TGTGCCAGCAGTTTAGCGAGCCGTGAGCAGTTCTTC
many,TRBJ2-1,TRBV6-4,.,CASLGVPGQDNEQFF,TGTGCCAGCCTTGGGGTCCCCGGCCAGGACAATGAGCAGTTCTTC
.,TRBJ2-1,TRBV24-1,.,CATSASAFPHEQFF,TGTGCCACCAGTGCGTCGGCGTTTCCCCATGAGCAGTTCTTC
many,TRBJ2-1,TRBV7-3,.,CASSFGQDNEQFF,TGTGCCAGCAGCTTCGGTCAGGACAATGAGCAGTTCTTC
many,TRBJ1-2,TRBV12-3/TRBV12-4,.,CASNSLGIDYGYTF,TGTGCCAGCAATTCCTTGGGGATCGACTATGGCTACACCTTC
few,TRBJ1-1,TRBV11-2,TRBD1,CASSFGQGHTEAFF,TGTGCCAGCAGCTTCGGACAGGGACACACTGAAGCTTTCTTT
many,TRBJ2-4,TRBV24-1,.,CATRDTRPDSNIQYF,TGTGCCACCAGGGACACACGACCGGACTCAAACATTCAGTACTTC
.,TRBJ1-5,TRBV6-2/TRBV6-3,.,CASSKHTFSNQPQHF,TGTGCCAGCAGTAAACATACCTTTAGCAATCAGCCCCAGCATTTT
many,TRBJ2-2,TRBV12-3/TRBV12-4,.,CASRVRGSTGELFF,TGTGCCAGCAGGGTACGGGGATCCACCGGGGAGCTGTTTTTT
.,TRBJ2-7,TRBV5-5,TRBD2,CASSLGTSGGAVYEQYF,TGTGCCAGCAGCTTGGGGACTAGCGGGGGGGCCGTATACGAGCAGTACTTC
.,TRBJ1-1,TRBV5-5,.,CASSLFENTEAFF,TGTGCCAGCAGCTTGTTCGAGAACACTGAAGCTTTCTTT
.,TRBJ1-4,TRBV10-3,.,CAAHGTLGEKLFF,TGTGCCGCCCACGGGACTCTTGGCGAAAAACTGTTTTTT
many,TRBJ1-2,TRBV6-1,.,CASSPRGTYGYTF,TGTGCCAGCAGCCCGAGGGGGACCTATGGCTACACCTTC
.,TRBJ1-5,TRBV20-1,.,CSALDRPNQLQHF,TGCAGTGCTTTAGACAGGCCGAATCAGCTCCAGCATTTT
.,TRBJ2-1,TRBV30,TRBD1,CAWSPTRQGNEQFF,TGTGCCTGGAGTCCTACCCGACAGGGAAATGAGCAGTTCTTC
few,TRBJ1-5,TRBV7-8,.,CASSLDEGQHSNQPQHF,TGTGCCAGCAGCTTGGACGAAGGACAGCATAGCAATCAGCCCCAGCATTTT
few,TRBJ1-1,TRBV5-1,TRBD1,CASGDRVEGTEAFF,TGCGCCAGCGGAGACAGGGTAGAAGGGACTGAAGCTTTCTTT
many,TRBJ2-1,TRBV10-3,TRBD2,CAISYALGLAGGNEQFF,TGTGCCATCAGTTACGCTCTAGGACTAGCGGGGGGCAATGAGCAGTTCTTC